This is a list of T cell receptor beta chains from one sample in a study of T cell repertoires in cytomegalovirus infection. Using its own MiXCR run on the reads, TCRdb lists one record per CDR3 protein. This sample has some 700,000 distinct CDR3 sequences, with 35% to 45% found just once. Sequencing input: PBMCs. These receptors came from a human donor in good health (CMV status not recorded). Some clones in this sample may be carry-over from other donors' samples. The CDR3 runs from the conserved cysteine through the conserved F or W. D genes are given only for firm matches. For some rows the clone size is stated as once, few or many, or as a class when expanded; others skip it.

TRBJ2-1 TRBV24-1 NA NA CATSDFRLSNEQFF TGTGCCACCAGTGATTTTCGCCTCTCCAATGAGCAGTTCTTC
TRBJ2-4 TRBV28 NA NA CASRGEYIQYF TGTGCCAGCAGGGGGGAGTACATTCAGTACTTC
TRBJ1-5 TRBV19 few TRBD1 CASSPPTGGMRTGQPQHF TGTGCCAGTAGTCCTCCGACAGGGGGTATGCGGACTGGGCAGCCCCAGCATTTT
TRBJ2-7 TRBV5-1 once NA CASSTDPSYEQYF TGCGCCAGCAGCACTGACCCTTCCTACGAGCAGTACTTC
TRBJ1-2 TRBV4-2 NA NA CASSQDMAASNYGYTF TGTGCCAGCAGCCAAGATATGGCTGCCTCAAACTATGGCTACACCTTC
TRBJ2-1 TRBV6-1 NA NA CASSVLGSYNEQFF TGTGCCAGCAGTGTTCTGGGGTCCTACAATGAGCAGTTCTTC
TRBJ1-2 TRBV7-2 NA NA CASSFSQGGYTF TGTGCCAGCAGCTTCTCACAGGGTGGCTACACCTTC
TRBJ2-4 TRBV20-1 NA NA CSALDTFGNIQYF TGCAGTGCATTAGACACCTTCGGGAACATTCAGTACTTC
TRBJ2-5 TRBV12-3/TRBV12-4 NA NA CASSFSEGSLQETQYF TGTGCCAGCAGTTTTTCGGAGGGGTCCCTCCAAGAGACCCAGTACTTC
TRBJ2-1 TRBV20-1 NA NA CSARDIGEGFF TGCAGTGCTAGAGATATAGGAGAGGGGTTCTTC
TRBJ2-3 TRBV28 few NA CASSLRGGQGDTQYF TGTGCCAGCAGTTTACGAGGGGGGCAGGGAGATACGCAGTATTTT
TRBJ1-2 TRBV28 many NA CASSPGGGRNYGYTF TGTGCCAGCAGTCCGGGAGGAGGACGAAACTATGGCTACACCTTC
TRBJ2-3 TRBV4-1 few NA CASSQGQITDTQYF TGCGCCAGCAGCCAAGGACAGATCACAGATACGCAGTATTTT
TRBJ2-2 TRBV5-3 NA NA CASSLEVSNTGELFF TGTGCCAGCAGCTTGGAGGTATCAAACACCGGGGAGCTGTTTTTT
TRBJ2-7 TRBV19 once NA CASSIRGSGSYEQYF TGTGCCAGTAGTATACGTGGCAGCGGATCCTACGAGCAGTACTTC
TRBJ1-5 TRBV19 few TRBD1 CASRGNLGQGNYSNQPQHF TGTGCCAGTAGGGGGAACCTGGGACAGGGGAATTATAGCAATCAGCCCCAGCATTTT
TRBJ1-3 TRBV6-6 NA NA CASSYDAVSGNTIYF TGTGCCAGCAGTTACGATGCAGTCTCTGGAAACACCATATATTTT
TRBJ2-7 TRBV25-1 NA NA CASSPVNVSYEQYF TGTGCCAGCAGCCCGGTCAATGTATCCTACGAGCAGTACTTC
TRBJ1-1 TRBV14 NA TRBD1 CASSPQGVVAFF TGTGCCAGCAGCCCACAGGGGGTTGTGGCTTTCTTT
TRBJ2-1 TRBV7-6 few NA CASSGREFSNEQFF TGTGCCAGCAGCGGCCGGGAGTTTAGCAATGAGCAGTTCTTC
TRBJ1-4 TRBV6-2/TRBV6-3 few NA CASSGRELFF TGTGCCAGCAGCGGAAGAGAACTGTTTTTT
TRBJ1-2 TRBV2 NA TRBD1 CASRQTQTGLNGYTF TGTGCCAGCAGACAAACTCAGACAGGGCTGAATGGCTACACCTTC
TRBJ1-1 TRBV27 few NA CASSSNSFTNTEAFF TGTGCCAGCAGTTCTAACAGTTTCACGAACACTGAAGCTTTCTTT
TRBJ2-1 TRBV10-3 NA TRBD1 CAIKGQGDSYNEQFF TGTGCCATCAAAGGACAGGGTGATTCTTACAATGAGCAGTTCTTC
TRBJ1-1 TRBV7-6 many NA CASSLSGYANTEAFF TGTGCCAGCAGCTTATCCGGGTACGCGAACACTGAAGCTTTCTTT
TRBJ1-3 TRBV7-9 many NA CASSLAGGGQTVSGNTIYF TGTGCCAGCAGCTTAGCGGGCGGAGGACAGACAGTCTCTGGAAACACCATATATTTT
TRBJ2-1 TRBV4-1 NA TRBD2 CASSPTGLAGGSYNEQFF TGCGCCAGCAGCCCTACGGGACTAGCGGGGGGCTCCTACAATGAGCAGTTCTTC
TRBJ2-1 TRBV23-1 few NA CASSQSSRYNEQFF TGCGCCAGCAGTCAATCGTCGCGATACAATGAGCAGTTCTTC
TRBJ2-7 TRBV20-1 NA NA CSANPLAGSLYEQYF TGCAGTGCAAATCCCTTAGCCGGGAGTCTGTACGAGCAGTACTTC
TRBJ2-2 TRBV14 NA NA CASSPPRPNTGELFF TGTGCCAGCAGCCCCCCAAGACCGAACACCGGGGAGCTGTTTTTT
TRBJ1-1 TRBV5-1 NA NA CASSLGGGEGTEAFF TGCGCCAGCAGCTTGGGCGGGGGAGAGGGCACTGAAGCTTTCTTT
TRBJ2-1 TRBV29-1 few NA CSVETDPNEQFF TGCAGCGTTGAAACAGACCCTAATGAGCAGTTCTTC
TRBJ2-5 TRBV7-8 once TRBD2 CASSLRLAGSKETQYF TGTGCCAGCAGCTTACGACTAGCGGGAAGTAAAGAGACCCAGTACTTC
TRBJ2-7 TRBV24-1 NA NA CATSQAGYYEQYF TGTGCCACCAGTCAAGCAGGATACTACGAGCAGTACTTC
TRBJ1-1 TRBV3-1 NA NA CASSQQTTGNTEAFF TGTGCCAGCAGCCAACAAACGACAGGGAACACTGAAGCTTTCTTT
TRBJ1-2 TRBV28 NA TRBD1 CSSSSQGAGDAF TGTTCCAGCAGTTCACAGGGGGCGGGTGACGCCTTC
TRBJ2-2 TRBV24-1 few NA CATSATGELFF TGTGCCACCAGTGCGACCGGGGAGCTGTTTTTT
TRBJ1-5 TRBV28 NA NA CASSWVEGRLNQPQHF TGTGCCAGCAGCTGGGTAGAGGGCAGGCTAAATCAGCCCCAGCATTTT
TRBJ1-6 TRBV10-2 few TRBD1 CASSEIEGASNSPLHF TGCGCCAGCAGTGAAATTGAGGGGGCCTCTAATTCACCCCTCCACTTT
TRBJ2-7 TRBV27 few TRBD2 CATSPGLEFFYEQYF TGTGCCACCAGCCCGGGACTAGAGTTTTTCTACGAGCAGTACTTC
TRBJ2-4 TRBV12-3/TRBV12-4 NA TRBD2 CASSFMRGADVAKNIQYF TGTGCCAGCAGTTTTATGCGGGGGGCCGACGTAGCCAAAAACATTCAGTACTTC
TRBJ2-6 TRBV12-3/TRBV12-4 many NA CASSLAEVLPGANVLTF TGTGCCAGCAGTTTAGCGGAGGTTCTGCCTGGGGCCAACGTCCTGACTTTC
TRBJ1-1 TRBV6-5 NA NA CASSYSTEVEAFF TGTGCCAGCAGTTACTCGACCGAAGTTGAAGCTTTCTTT